The 8 T cell receptor beta chains reported below all come from one sample, sequenced in a study of blood T cell repertoires in COVID-19. The repertoire was sequenced with immunoSEQ multiplex PCR; TCRdb's copy has only in-frame clones and lacks some. The sample holds 75,000 to 100,000 clones, 86% seen once. Input material: peripheral blood. The receptors here all came from an elderly woman with acute or convalescent COVID-19.

In its sample, this clone was seen a few times. V gene TRBV28 combines with J gene TRBJ1-2; possibly TRBD1 for D (5 bases). The CDR3 length is 12 residues. Germline V CDR1 and CDR2: MDHEN, SYDVKM. Between the trimmed V and J ends, which lost 7 bases and 4 bases, there was a span of 10 bases. The CDR3 reads CASTRAPYGYTF. The CDR3 coding sequence is TGTGCCAGCACCAGGGCCCCCTATGGCTACACCTTC.

The genes are TRBV5-1 and TRBJ2-5; TRBD1 is a possible D gene (5 bases). This CDR3 comprises 13 residues. V was shortened by 4 bases and J by 2 bases, with 9 bases between the two germline ends. Germline lookup yields CDR1 SGHRS and CDR2 YFSETQ. The CDR3 protein is CASSRQLQETQYF. The CDR3 nucleotides are TGCGCCAGCAGCCGACAGTTACAAGAGACCCAGTACTTC. Supplemented by reference TRBV5-1 and TRBJ2-5, the full variable domain reads KAGVTQTPRYLIKTRGQQVTLSCSPISGHRSVSWYQQTPGQGLQFLFEYFSETQRNKGNFPGRFSGRQFSNSRSEMNVSTLELGDSALYLCASSRQLQETQYFGPGTRLLVL.

The rearrangement joins TRBV7-2 to TRBJ2-7, with 7 bases that match TRBD2. Germline CDR1 is SGHTA and CDR2 is FQGNSA. The CDR3 totals 14 residues. The V gene end was trimmed by 3 bases and the J gene end by 5 bases; junction bases not matched to a gene: 7. Here the CDR3 DNA reads TGTGCCAGCAGCTTTGGGGAGGGCAGAAACGAGCAGTACTTC. This translates into CASSFGEGRNEQYF. Combining the CDR3 with reference TRBV7-2 and TRBJ2-7 gives the whole variable domain GAGVSQSPSNKVTEKGKDVELRCDPISGHTALYWYRQSLGQGLEFLIYFQGNSAPDKSGLPSDRFSAERTGGSVSTLTIQRTQQEDSAVYLCASSFGEGRNEQYFGPGTRLTVT.

The CDR3 DNA is TGTGCCAGCAGGGGGGACAGGGTCTCTGGAAACACCATATATTTT. Protein sequence: CASRGDRVSGNTIYF. The rearrangement links TRBV7-9 to TRBJ1-3, with 9 bases aligning to TRBD1. V dropped 6 bases and J dropped 0; count of bases not matched to a gene: 3. Germline lookup yields CDR1 SEHNR and CDR2 FQNEAQ (reference sequence). The CDR3 is 15 residues long.

The rearrangement joins TRBV3-1 (or the pseudogene TRBV3-2) to TRBJ1-5; 9 bases fit TRBD1. V gave up 4 bases and J gave up 3 bases; unmatched junction bases: 10. CDR3 size: 17 residues. CDR1 is LGHDT, CDR2 YNNKEL, per germline (reference sequence). The DNA of the CDR3 is TGTGCCAGCAGCCTCAGATCAACAGGGGGCAACAATCAGCCCCAGCATTTT. Amino acid sequence: CASSLRSTGGNNQPQHF.

The V call is TRBV2, the J call TRBJ1-1; D might be TRBD1 (5 bases). Trimming pared 6 bases from V and 0 bases from J, leaving 14 bases between. CDR1 is SNHLY, CDR2 FYNNEI, per germline. The CDR3 spans 15 residues. The CDR3 coding sequence is TGTGCCAGCAGAGGAATCGGGGGGATGAACACTGAAGCTTTCTTT. The encoded protein is CASRGIGGMNTEAFF.

CDR3 in amino acids: CASSLDSSYGYTF. DNA for the CDR3: TGTGCCAGTAGCCTGGACAGCAGTTATGGCTACACCTTC. The rearrangement links TRBV19 to TRBJ1-2; tentative D call: TRBD1 (6 bases). The CDR3 runs to 13 residues. Trimming took 6 bases from V and 5 from J, leaving 13 bases between them. Germline CDR1 is LNHDA and CDR2 is SQIVND (reference sequence).

The chain links TRBV10-3 to TRBJ1-1, with 11 bases identical to TRBD1. The CDR3 has 16 amino acids. The J segment lost 3 bases and the V segment lost 4 bases, leaving 7 bases of the junction unmatched. The germline V gene has CDR1 ENHRY and CDR2 SYGVKD. The CDR3 region has the DNA TGTGCCATCAGTGCATCGCCGGGACAGGGGGACACTGAAGCTTTCTTT. It translates to CAISASPGQGDTEAFF.